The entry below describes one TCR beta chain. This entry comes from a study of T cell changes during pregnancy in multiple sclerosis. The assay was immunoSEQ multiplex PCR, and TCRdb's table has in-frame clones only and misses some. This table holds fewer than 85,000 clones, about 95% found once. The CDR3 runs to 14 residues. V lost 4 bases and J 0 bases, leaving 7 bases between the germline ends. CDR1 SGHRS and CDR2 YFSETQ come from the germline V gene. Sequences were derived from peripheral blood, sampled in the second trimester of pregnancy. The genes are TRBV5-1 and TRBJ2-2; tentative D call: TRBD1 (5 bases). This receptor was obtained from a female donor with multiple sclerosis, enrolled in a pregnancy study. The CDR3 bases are TGCGCCAGCAGCGGACATCCGAACACCGGGGAGCTGTTTTTT. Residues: CASSGHPNTGELFF.